The 16 T cell receptor beta chains given below trace back to one sample, sequenced in a study of somatic mutations in cytotoxic T cells in rheumatoid arthritis. This table comes from immunoSEQ multiplex PCR, and its TCRdb copy is limited to in-frame clones, with some not included. The sample consists of 20,000 to 25,000 clones, just over 85% of them appearing once. Sequenced material: CD8+ T cells sorted from blood. The receptors were sampled from a woman aged 45-59 years in good health.

The chain links TRBV4-3 to TRBJ2-5; 11 nucleotides line up with TRBD2. This CDR3 is built from 17 residues. Trimming at V came to 1 base and at J to 7 bases, leaving 11 bases not matched to a gene. Germline values: CDR1 LGHNA, CDR2 YSLEER. CDR3 in DNA: TGCGCCAGCAGCCAAGGAGGGCCACTAGCGGGGGACGGGACCCAGTACTTC. It encodes CASSQGGPLAGDGTQYF.

This chain links TRBV9 with TRBJ1-1, with 8 bases aligning to TRBD1. The CDR3 has 14 amino acids. From germline, CDR1 is SGDLS and CDR2 YYNGEE. J was trimmed by 2 bases and V by 3 bases; bases with no gene match: 3. CDR3: CASSGGQGNTEAFF. CDR3 in DNA: TGTGCCAGCAGCGGCGGACAGGGAAACACTGAAGCTTTCTTT.

The chain recombines TRBV19 with TRBJ2-3; a possible D gene is TRBD1 (6 bases). This CDR3 spans 16 amino acids. The V gene lost 5 bases and the J gene lost 5 bases, with 20 bases spanning the gap. Germline V CDR1 and CDR2: LNHDA, SQIVND (reference sequence). The CDR3 spells CASSPRRGGIRDTQYF. The CDR3 DNA reads as TGTGCCAGTAGTCCCCGTCGAGGGGGAATACGAGATACGCAGTATTTT.

The rearrangement uses TRBV7-2 and TRBJ1-1; D uncertain. The CDR3 sequence is 17 residues long. The V end was cut by 3 bases, the J end by 0 bases, with 17 bases between. CDR1 is SGHTA and CDR2 is FQGNSA in the germline V gene. The CDR3 DNA sequence: TGTGCCAGCAGCTTGGTTTTCCAAACCTTCATGAACACTGAAGCTTTCTTT. As protein: CASSLVFQTFMNTEAFF.

The chain carries TRBV19 and TRBJ1-2; D unclear. Germline CDR1 is LNHDA and CDR2 is SQIVND (reference sequence). V was shortened by 5 bases and J by 7 bases, with 20 bases between the two germline ends. CDR3 length: 15 amino acids. The CDR3 DNA reads as TGTGCCAGTAGTGTTGACGGGGAAAGGAGTCGTGGCTACACCTTC. It encodes CASSVDGERSRGYTF.

The chain carries TRBV5-1 and TRBJ2-7; no firm D call. The V gene's germline CDR1 is SGHRS and CDR2 YFSETQ. V was cut by 0 bases and J by 4 bases, with 11 bases left in between. This CDR3 has 14 residues. The CDR3 nucleotides are TGCGCCAGCAGCTTGGGCACTTACATTTACGAGCAGTACTTC. Translating it yields CASSLGTYIYEQYF.

V and J are TRBV6-6 and TRBJ2-5; D perhaps matches TRBD1 (5 bases). The end of the DNA aligns better with TRBJ2-7, so the J call may be wrong. CDR1 and CDR2 from the germline V gene are MNHNY and SVGAGI (reference sequence). The CDR3 runs to 13 residues. This chain's CDR3 is CASSSQTENEQYF. CDR3 coding DNA: TGTGCCAGCAGTTCCCAGACAGAAAACGAGCAGTACTTC.

On this clone: One end of the junction varies from germline; a read error may be responsible. The chain links TRBV5-5 to TRBJ1-1; D unresolved. The CDR3 is 13 amino acids. From germline, CDR1 is SGHKS and CDR2 YYEKEE (reference sequence). CDR3 region: CASSQEGDTEAFF. CDR3 coding DNA: TGCGCCAGCAGCCAAGAAGGTGACACTGAAGCTTTCTTT.

The chain has TRBV6-1 and TRBJ1-2, with D unresolved. The CDR3 runs 16 residues. Germline V CDR1 and CDR2: MNHNS, SASEGT. Trimming took off 3 bases at V and 8 bases at J, with 22 bases between the two ends. CDR3 coding DNA: TGTGCCAGCAGTGACGACATCGGGTCAGGCTACGACGGCTACACCTTC. Its protein product is CASSDDIGSGYDGYTF.

V is TRBV7-9 and J is TRBJ2-5, with D unclear. V lost 2 bases, J lost 3 bases, and 7 bases lay in between. The CDR3 contains 13 residues. Germline V gives CDR1 SEHNR, CDR2 FQNEAQ (reference sequence). CDR3 protein: CASSLSLEETQYF. The CDR3 DNA sequence: TGTGCCAGCAGCTTATCACTTGAAGAGACCCAGTACTTC.

The chain carries TRBV5-8 and TRBJ1-2; D remains unclear. CDR3 size: 13 residues. The germline V gene encodes CDR1 SGHTS and CDR2 YDEGEE. Trimming took 0 bases from V and 3 from J, leaving 6 bases between them. The CDR3 here is CASSLAPDYGYTF. Here the CDR3 DNA reads TGTGCCAGCAGCTTGGCCCCGGACTATGGCTACACCTTC.

The V call is TRBV5-6, the J call TRBJ1-1; the match to TRBD1 covers 7 bases. Germline CDR1 SGHDT, CDR2 YYEEEE. The CDR3 has 19 amino acids. V was clipped by 4 bases and J by 0 bases; unmatched bases: 18. This CDR3 reads CASSPGGVTGWRMNTEAFF. The CDR3 coding sequence is TGTGCCAGCAGCCCCGGTGGGGTGACAGGGTGGCGCATGAACACTGAAGCTTTCTTT.

V usage is TRBV27 and J usage is TRBJ2-1; TRBD2 agrees at 11 bases. Unmatched junction bases numbered 2, after V lost 4 bases and J lost 0 bases. Germline loops: CDR1 MNHEY, CDR2 SMNVEV (reference sequence). This CDR3 comprises 16 residues. Written as DNA, the CDR3 is TGTGCCAGCAGTTCTAGCGGGGGGAGCTCCTACAATGAGCAGTTCTTC. Translation gives CASSSSGGSSYNEQFF.

V usage is TRBV7-9 and J usage is TRBJ1-1; TRBD1 might be the D (5 bases). The CDR3 spans 15 residues. The V and J ends lost 5 bases and 5 bases respectively, with 18 bases between them. Per the germline V gene, CDR1 is SEHNR and CDR2 is FQNEAQ (reference sequence). CDR3 coding DNA: TGTGCCAGCAGCACCATGCTTCAGGGTAATACTGAAGCTTTCTTT. It codes for CASSTMLQGNTEAFF. Full variable domain (outside the CDR3, taken from reference TRBV7-9 and TRBJ1-1): DTGVSQNPRHKITKRGQNVTFRCDPISEHNRLYWYRQTLGQGPEFLTYFQNEAQLEKSRLLSDRFSAERPKGSFSTLEIQRTEQGDSAMYLCASSTMLQGNTEAFFGQGTRLTVV.

The V and J genes are TRBV19 and TRBJ1-1, with 8 bases matching TRBD1. Germline V gene sequence: CDR1 LNHDA, CDR2 SQIVND (reference sequence). CDR3 length: 13 amino acids. Losses at the gene ends were 10 bases for V and 1 base for J; bases not matched to a gene: 5. The CDR3 region has the DNA TGTGCCACCCAGGGGGCCGGGAACACTGAAGCTTTCTTT. Translating it yields CATQGAGNTEAFF.

This chain links TRBV1 with TRBJ1-5. TRBV1 is a pseudogene. The CDR3 has 16 residues. CDR3 DNA sequence: TGCACCAGCAGCGACTCGCGGGGATACGGCAATCAGCCCCAGCATTTT. Residues: CTSSDSRGYGNQPQHF.